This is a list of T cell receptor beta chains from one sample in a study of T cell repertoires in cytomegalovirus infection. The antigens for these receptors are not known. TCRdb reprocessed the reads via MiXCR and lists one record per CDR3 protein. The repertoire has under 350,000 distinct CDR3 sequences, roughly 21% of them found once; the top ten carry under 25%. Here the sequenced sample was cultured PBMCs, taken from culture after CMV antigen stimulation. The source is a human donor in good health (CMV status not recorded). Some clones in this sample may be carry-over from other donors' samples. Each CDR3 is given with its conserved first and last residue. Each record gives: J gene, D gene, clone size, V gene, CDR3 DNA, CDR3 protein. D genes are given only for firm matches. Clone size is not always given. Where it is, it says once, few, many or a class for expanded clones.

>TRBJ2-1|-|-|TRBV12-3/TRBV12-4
TGTGCCAGCAGTTTAGTTGGCAGGGGAAGAGGGTACAATGAGCAGTTCTTC
CASSLVGRGRGYNEQFF
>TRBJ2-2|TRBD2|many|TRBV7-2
TGTGCCAGCAGCCGGATCCCTAGCGGGAGTGGGATCGGGGAGCTGTTTTTT
CASSRIPSGSGIGELFF
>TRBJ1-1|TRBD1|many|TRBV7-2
TGTGCCAGCAGCTCGACAGGGGTAAGGAACACTGAAGCTTTCTTT
CASSSTGVRNTEAFF
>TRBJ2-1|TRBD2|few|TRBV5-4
TGTGCCAGCAGCTTGGGGACTAGCGGGAGCCTGACCTACAATGAGCAGTTCTTC
CASSLGTSGSLTYNEQFF
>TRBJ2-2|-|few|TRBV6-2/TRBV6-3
TGTGCCAGCAAGCTGGGTGGAACCGGGGAGCTGTTTTTT
CASKLGGTGELFF
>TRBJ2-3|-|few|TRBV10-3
TGTGCCACCTCAGACAGGCTGGATACGCAGTATTTT
CATSDRLDTQYF
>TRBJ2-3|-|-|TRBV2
TGTGCCAGCAGGCGGCCTGTTCTACTACCAACCCCACGAGATACGCAGTATTTT
CASRRPVLLPTPRDTQYF
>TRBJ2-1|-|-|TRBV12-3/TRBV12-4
TGTGCCAGCAGTTTAACAGCCTGGGACGAGCAGTTCTTC
CASSLTAWDEQFF
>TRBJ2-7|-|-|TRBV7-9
TGTGCCAGCAGCCGGGACGGAGCCTACGAGCAGTACTTC
CASSRDGAYEQYF
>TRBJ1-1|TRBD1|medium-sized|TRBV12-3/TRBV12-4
TGTGCCAGCAGTTCCGTGGACAGGGGGACTGAAGCTTTCTTT
CASSSVDRGTEAFF
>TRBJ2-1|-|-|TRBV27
TGTGCCAGCACCCCAGCGGGTCGTACAGGGAATGAGCAGTTCTTC
CASTPAGRTGNEQFF
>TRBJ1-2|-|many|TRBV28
TGTGCCAGCACCATCGCTGAACAGCGTCGAGGCTACACCTTC
CASTIAEQRRGYTF
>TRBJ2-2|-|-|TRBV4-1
TGCGCCAGCAGGGCAGGGACCGGCGGGGAGCTGTTTTTT
CASRAGTGGELFF
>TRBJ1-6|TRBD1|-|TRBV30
TGTGCCTGGAGGGGCGGACAGGATTCTTCACCCCTCCACTTT
CAWRGGQDSSPLHF
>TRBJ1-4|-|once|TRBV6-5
TGTGCCAGCAGGGGAGGTGATGAAAAACTGTTTTTT
CASRGGDEKLFF
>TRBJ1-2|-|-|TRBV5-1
TGCGCCAGCACCCCCCCGGACAGTAATGGCTACACCTTC
CASTPPDSNGYTF
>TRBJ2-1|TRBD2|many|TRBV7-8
TGTGCCAGTTTCCCTGGGACTAGCGGGAACAATGAGCAGTTCTTC
CASFPGTSGNNEQFF
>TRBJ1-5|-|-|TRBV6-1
TGTGCCAGCAGGGGACGGCTAAGCAATCAGCCCCAGCATTTT
CASRGRLSNQPQHF
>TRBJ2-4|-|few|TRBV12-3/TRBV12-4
TGTGCCAGCAGTCAACAGGGAAACACCATGTGGTACTTC
CASSQQGNTMWYF
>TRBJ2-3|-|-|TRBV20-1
TGCAGTGCCTACCACCCTGAAGATACGCAGTATTTT
CSAYHPEDTQYF
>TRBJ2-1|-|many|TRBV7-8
TGTGCCAGCAGCTTAACCAATGAGCAGTTCTTC
CASSLTNEQFF
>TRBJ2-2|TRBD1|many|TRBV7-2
TGTGCCAGCAGCCGGGGGGGACAGGGGGCCGGGGAGCTGTTTTTT
CASSRGGQGAGELFF
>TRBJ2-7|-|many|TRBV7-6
TGTGCCAGCAGCTCTCCCCCGAAGGGTAGGACGATGGGGCAGTACTTC
CASSSPPKGRTMGQYF
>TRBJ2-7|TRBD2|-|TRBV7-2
TGTGCCAGCAGCTACTCTAGCGGCGCCTTAGCCGTTGAGCAGTACTTC
CASSYSSGALAVEQYF
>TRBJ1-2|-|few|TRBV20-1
TGCAGTGCTAAGGTTCAGGGGCGACGCGGCTACACCTTC
CSAKVQGRRGYTF
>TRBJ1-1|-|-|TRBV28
TGTGCCAGCATTGTAAGTTTTGGGAGGTACACTGAAGCTTTCTTT
CASIVSFGRYTEAFF
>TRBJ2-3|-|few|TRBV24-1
TGTGCCACCAGTGACCCGAGCAGCCCCCGCGGCTTTCTCACAGATACGCAGTATTTT
CATSDPSSPRGFLTDTQYF
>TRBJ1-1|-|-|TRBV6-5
TGTGCCAGCAGTCCCCCGGGGACCCTGGGTCTTGAAGCTTTCTTT
CASSPPGTLGLEAFF
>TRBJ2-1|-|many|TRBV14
TGTGCCAGCAGCCAAGATAGCGTGGCATACTCCTACAATGAGCAGTTCTTC
CASSQDSVAYSYNEQFF
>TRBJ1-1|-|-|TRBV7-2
TGTGCCAGCAGCTTAGCAGGGTTCCCTGAAGCTTTCTTT
CASSLAGFPEAFF
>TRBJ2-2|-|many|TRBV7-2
TGTGCCAGCAGCTTCCACCCCGGGGAGCTGTTTTTT
CASSFHPGELFF
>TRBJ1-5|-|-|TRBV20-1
TGCAGTGCTGGCTCCGGGAAAACTTACCCCCTTAGCAATCAGCCCCAGCATTTT
CSAGSGKTYPLSNQPQHF
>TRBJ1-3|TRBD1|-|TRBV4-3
TGCGCCAGCAGCCCCGGGACAGGGATCGGGAACACCATATATTTT
CASSPGTGIGNTIYF
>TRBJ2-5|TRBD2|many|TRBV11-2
TGTGCCAGCAGCTTAGGAATGCTAGCGGGAGGGCCCCTAGAGACCCAGTACTTC
CASSLGMLAGGPLETQYF
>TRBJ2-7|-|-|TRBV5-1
TGCGCCAGCAGCTTGGGAGGGTCTACCTACGAGCAGTACTTC
CASSLGGSTYEQYF
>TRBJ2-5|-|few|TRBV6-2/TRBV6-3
TGTGCCAGCACACAGGAGAGGGCTCGAGAGACCCAGTACTTC
CASTQERARETQYF
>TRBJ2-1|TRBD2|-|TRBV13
TGTGCCAGCAGCCCCATGGGACTAGCGGGAGGGTCGCAGTTCTTC
CASSPMGLAGGSQFF
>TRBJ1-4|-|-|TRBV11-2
TGTGCCAGCAGCCCTTACCCGGTCGCAACTAATGAAAAACTGTTTTTT
CASSPYPVATNEKLFF
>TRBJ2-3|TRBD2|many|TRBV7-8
TGTGCCAGCACCCTCGGGGGGGGCACAGATACGCAGTATTTT
CASTLGGGTDTQYF
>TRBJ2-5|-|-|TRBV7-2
TGTGCCAGCAGCTCCTCCATAGCCGCCCAAGAGACCCAGTACTTC
CASSSSIAAQETQYF
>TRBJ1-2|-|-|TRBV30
TGTGCCTGGAGCGGCGGGACGGAAGGCTACACCTTC
CAWSGGTEGYTF
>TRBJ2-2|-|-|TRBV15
TGTGCCACCAGCAGAGAAGGCAGACCCGGGGAGCTGTTTTTT
CATSREGRPGELFF
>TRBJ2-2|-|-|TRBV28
TGTGCCAGCAGTTTTTCCGGACTAACCGGGGAGCTGTTTTTT
CASSFSGLTGELFF
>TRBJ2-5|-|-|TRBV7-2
TGTGCCAGCAGCTCTCACGTAGTTCTCGCAGAGACCCAGTACTTC
CASSSHVVLAETQYF
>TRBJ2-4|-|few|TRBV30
TGTGCCTGGAGTGGACTAAACATTCAGTACTTC
CAWSGLNIQYF
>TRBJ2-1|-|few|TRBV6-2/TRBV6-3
TGTGCCAGCAGCTCGGCCGACAATGAGCAGTTCTTC
CASSSADNEQFF
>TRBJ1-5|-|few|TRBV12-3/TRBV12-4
TGTGCCAGCAGTTCTCGCCGGGGGCAGCCCCAGCATTTT
CASSSRRGQPQHF
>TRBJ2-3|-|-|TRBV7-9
TGTGCCAGCAGCGAGTCCGGACAGTACACAGATACGCAGTATTTT
CASSESGQYTDTQYF
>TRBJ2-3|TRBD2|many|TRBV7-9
TGTGCCAGCGGCACACTAGCGGGAGGTACAGATACGCAGTATTTT
CASGTLAGGTDTQYF
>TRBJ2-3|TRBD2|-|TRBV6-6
TGTGCCAGCAGTTACTTAGTAGCGGGAGGAAAACTTGGCACAGATACGCAGTATTTT
CASSYLVAGGKLGTDTQYF
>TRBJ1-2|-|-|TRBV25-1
TGTGCCAGCAGTGTCCTCTCGACGGGGCTCGGTGGCTACACCTTC
CASSVLSTGLGGYTF
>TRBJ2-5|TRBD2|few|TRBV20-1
TGCAGTGCTAGAGGGCGGGAGGGACAAGAGACCCAGTACTTC
CSARGREGQETQYF
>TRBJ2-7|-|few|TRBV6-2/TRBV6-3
TGTGCCAGCAGTTACTCGCGCGGTCCCTACGAGCAGTACTTC
CASSYSRGPYEQYF